Shown below are 4 T cell receptor beta chains from a single sample sequenced in a study of identical twins' blood T cells. MiXCR, applied by TCRdb to the 5' RACE reads, yields one record per CDR3 protein. The table records a few hundred thousand distinct CDR3 sequences, over 25% of them present only once. The sample comprised PBMCs. Every receptor here comes from a woman between 18 and 50 years old in good health.

The V gene is TRBV20-1, the J gene TRBJ2-4; D uncertain. This CDR3 region has 12 residues. Germline V gene sequence: CDR1 DFQATT, CDR2 SNEGSKA (reference sequence). V lost 0 bases and J lost 8, with 8 bases in between. CDR3 in DNA: TGCAGTGCTAGAGAAGGCCCAGACATTCAGTACTTC. It yields the protein CSAREGPDIQYF.

Turning to this clonotype: One end of the junction does not line up with germline, which may come from a read error. The chain couples TRBV29-1 to TRBJ2-2; D not resolved. The CDR3 has 13 amino acids. Germline V gene data show CDR1 as SQVTM and CDR2 as ANQGSEA. CDR3 in DNA: TGCAGGGTTGAAGGCGTATACACCGGGGAGCTGTTTTTT. Translating it yields CRVEGVYTGELFF.

The V gene is TRBV18, the J gene TRBJ1-1, with a tentative D call TRBD1 (5 bases). V was pared by 6 bases and J by 1 base, with 15 bases between. The germline CDR1 and CDR2 sequences are KGHSH and LQKENI. This CDR3 has 15 residues. The CDR3 DNA is TGTGCCAGCTCTCTTCAGGCAGGGTCGAACACTGAAGCTTTCTTT. It is translated as CASSLQAGSNTEAFF.

V usage is TRBV29-1 and J usage is TRBJ1-1; D unresolved. Trimming took off 0 bases at V and 13 bases at J, with 15 bases between the two ends. Germline V gene lookup returns CDR1 SQVTM and CDR2 ANQGSEA. The CDR3 has 12 amino acids. The DNA of the CDR3 is TGCAGCGTTGAAGACGACTTTTATCGGGGTTTCTTT. This codes for CSVEDDFYRGFF.